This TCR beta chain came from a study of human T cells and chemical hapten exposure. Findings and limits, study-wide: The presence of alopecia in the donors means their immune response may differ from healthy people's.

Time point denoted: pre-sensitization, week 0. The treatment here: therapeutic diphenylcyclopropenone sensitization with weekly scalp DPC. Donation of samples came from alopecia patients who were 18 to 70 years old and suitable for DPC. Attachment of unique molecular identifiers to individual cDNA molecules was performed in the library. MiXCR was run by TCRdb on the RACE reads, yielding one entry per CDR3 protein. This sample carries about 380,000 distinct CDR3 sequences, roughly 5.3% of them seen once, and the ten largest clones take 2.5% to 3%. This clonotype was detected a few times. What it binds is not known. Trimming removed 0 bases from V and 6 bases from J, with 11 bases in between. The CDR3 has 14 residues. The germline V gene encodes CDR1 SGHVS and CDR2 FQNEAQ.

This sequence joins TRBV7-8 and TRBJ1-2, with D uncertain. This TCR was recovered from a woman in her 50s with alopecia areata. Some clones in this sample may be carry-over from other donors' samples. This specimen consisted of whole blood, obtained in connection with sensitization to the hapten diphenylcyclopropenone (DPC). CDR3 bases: TGTGCCAGCAGCTTAGCGGTGGGAGAGGATGGCTACACCTTC. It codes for CASSLAVGEDGYTF.